This is a list of T cell receptor beta chains from one sample in a study of shared clonotypes between healthy human individuals. Profiled with immunoSEQ multiplex PCR; TCRdb holds only in-frame clones, not every one. The table lists 190,000 or so clones, 80% to 95% of them singletons. The sequenced sample was naive CD4+ T cells sorted from blood. These TCRs come from a woman aged 25 to 39 in good health. Each CDR3 is given with its conserved first and last residue. D genes are given only for firm matches. For some rows the clone size is stated as once, few or many, or as a class when expanded; others skip it.

j_gene | v_gene | d_gene | abundance | CDR3aa | CDR3nt
TRBJ1-5 | TRBV19 | TRBD1 | - | CASNAWTGTMGNQPQHF | TGTGCCAGTAATGCTTGGACAGGGACTATGGGCAATCAGCCCCAGCATTTT
TRBJ2-7 | TRBV7-8 | - | - | CASSSRTRPYEQYF | TGTGCCAGCAGCTCCCGGACACGGCCCTACGAGCAGTACTTC
TRBJ1-6 | TRBV28 | - | - | CASSIRGVESHF | TGTGCCAGCAGTATCCGGGGCGTAGAGTCCCACTTT
TRBJ1-1 | TRBV7-2 | - | - | CASSPDLWSGNTEAFF | TGTGCCAGCAGCCCCGATCTCTGGTCTGGGAACACTGAAGCTTTCTTT
TRBJ2-5 | TRBV18 | - | - | CASSTQRAPGETQYF | TGTGCCAGCTCAACCCAGCGGGCGCCCGGGGAGACCCAGTACTTC
TRBJ1-6 | TRBV15 | - | once | CATSPGSSYNSPLHF | TGTGCCACCAGCCCAGGGAGCTCCTATAATTCACCCCTCCACTTT
TRBJ1-2 | TRBV28 | TRBD1 | few | CAIDRGNGYTF | TGTGCCATAGACAGGGGGAATGGCTACACCTTC
TRBJ2-3 | TRBV19 | TRBD2 | - | CASSRLAGGILSTDTQYF | TGTGCCAGTAGTAGGTTAGCGGGAGGGATCCTAAGCACAGATACGCAGTATTTT
TRBJ1-2 | TRBV18 | - | - | CASSPPEAGGYTF | TGTGCCAGCTCACCACCGGAAGCAGGGGGCTACACCTTC
TRBJ2-7 | TRBV11-2 | - | - | CASSLNYQTYEQYF | TGTGCCAGCAGCTTAAATTATCAGACCTACGAGCAGTACTTC
TRBJ2-7 | TRBV7-2 | - | - | CASSLEGTFPSSEQYF | TGTGCCAGCAGCTTAGAGGGGACATTTCCGTCCTCCGAGCAGTACTTC
TRBJ1-2 | TRBV6-1 | - | - | CASSEAPGDWIYGYTF | TGTGCCAGCAGTGAAGCGCCTGGAGACTGGATCTATGGCTACACCTTC
TRBJ2-7 | TRBV10-3 | - | - | CATGPITYEQYF | TGTGCCACCGGACCAATTACCTACGAGCAGTACTTC
TRBJ2-7 | TRBV28 | - | few | CASSLEGYEQYF | TGTGCCAGCAGTTTAGAAGGCTACGAGCAGTACTTC
TRBJ2-7 | TRBV2 | - | - | CASSARSGSYEQYF | TGTGCCAGCAGTGCTAGATCGGGCTCCTACGAGCAGTACTTC
TRBJ2-1 | TRBV5-1 | TRBD2 | - | CASSILAGAYNEQFF | TGCGCCAGCAGTATTCTAGCGGGTGCCTACAATGAGCAGTTCTTC
TRBJ1-1 | TRBV6-6 | - | - | CASSYEALNTEAFF | TGTGCCAGCAGTTACGAGGCCTTAAACACTGAAGCTTTCTTT
TRBJ2-7 | TRBV5-5 | - | - | CASSLVAEQYF | TGTGCCAGCAGCTTGGTGGCCGAGCAGTACTTC
TRBJ2-3 | TRBV6-4 | TRBD2 | - | CASSGLAGGGTDTQYF | TGTGCCAGCAGTGGACTAGCGGGAGGCGGCACAGATACGCAGTATTTT
TRBJ1-1 | TRBV10-3 | - | - | CAIRDLDYTEAFF | TGTGCCATCCGTGACCTAGATTATACTGAAGCTTTCTTT
TRBJ2-7 | TRBV7-9 | TRBD2 | - | CASSSPGLAGEQYF | TGTGCCAGCAGCTCTCCGGGACTAGCTGGCGAGCAGTACTTC
TRBJ2-7 | TRBV27 | TRBD1 | - | CASSYKWTGYEQYF | TGTGCCAGCAGTTACAAATGGACAGGGTACGAGCAGTACTTC
TRBJ1-5 | TRBV18 | - | - | CASSPRGEQPQHF | TGTGCCAGCTCACCACGCGGCGAACAGCCCCAGCATTTT
TRBJ2-7 | TRBV28 | - | - | CASRTIREQYF | TGTGCCAGCAGGACAATTAGGGAGCAGTACTTC
TRBJ1-2 | TRBV15 | - | - | CATSRGQGVSGYTF | TGTGCCACCAGCAGAGGCCAGGGAGTGTCTGGCTACACCTTC
TRBJ1-4 | TRBV29-1 | - | - | CSVDSGFEKLFF | TGCAGCGTTGATTCAGGGTTTGAAAAACTGTTTTTT
TRBJ2-7 | TRBV27 | - | - | CASSPKPPPYEQYF | TGTGCCAGCAGTCCAAAACCCCCGCCCTACGAGCAGTACTTC
TRBJ2-6 | TRBV19 | - | - | CASSIDGVRTVSSGANVLTF | TGTGCCAGTAGTATAGATGGGGTCCGGACAGTCTCCTCTGGGGCCAACGTCCTGACTTTC
TRBJ2-1 | TRBV4-1 | TRBD1 | - | CASSQGQGPYNEQFF | TGCGCCAGCAGCCAAGGACAGGGCCCTTACAATGAGCAGTTCTTC
TRBJ2-2 | TRBV18 | TRBD2 | - | CASSSRGGSRTSGTGELFF | TGTGCCAGCTCCTCACGAGGAGGGTCCCGGACTAGCGGGACCGGGGAGCTGTTTTTT
TRBJ2-5 | TRBV9 | TRBD2 | - | CASSVGTSGTQETQYF | TGTGCCAGCAGCGTAGGCACTAGCGGGACACAAGAGACCCAGTACTTC
TRBJ2-5 | TRBV20-1 | - | - | CSARLGETQYF | TGCAGTGCTAGACTCGGGGAGACCCAGTACTTC
TRBJ1-5 | TRBV6-5 | TRBD1 | once | CASSYNTGGQPQHF | TGTGCCAGCAGTTATAACACAGGGGGTCAGCCCCAGCATTTT
TRBJ1-1 | TRBV18 | - | - | CASSPGTGTRNTEAFF | TGTGCCAGCTCACCCGGGACCGGGACGAGGAACACTGAAGCTTTCTTT
TRBJ2-5 | TRBV5-4 | TRBD2 | - | CASSLLAIDLETQYF | TGTGCCAGCAGCTTACTAGCGATAGACTTGGAGACCCAGTACTTC
TRBJ2-5 | TRBV18 | TRBD1 | - | CASSRGTGGAETQYF | TGTGCCAGCTCAAGGGGGACAGGGGGCGCAGAGACCCAGTACTTC
TRBJ2-7 | TRBV18 | TRBD2 | - | CASSPSGGSLDEQYF | TGTGCCAGCTCACCGAGCGGCGGGAGTCTCGACGAGCAGTACTTC
TRBJ2-1 | TRBV28 | - | - | CASKYRVRHNEQFF | TGTGCCAGCAAGTACAGGGTCCGACACAATGAGCAGTTCTTC
TRBJ2-7 | TRBV5-1 | TRBD1 | - | CASRDGQGAYEQYF | TGCGCCAGCCGCGATGGACAGGGGGCCTACGAGCAGTACTTC
TRBJ2-7 | TRBV19 | - | - | CASSLTGTSNYEQYF | TGTGCCAGTAGTCTCACCGGGACATCGAACTACGAGCAGTACTTC
TRBJ2-3 | TRBV7-9 | TRBD2 | - | CASSLGAGGGTDTQYF | TGTGCCAGCAGCTTAGGAGCGGGAGGTGGTACAGATACGCAGTATTTT
TRBJ2-1 | TRBV4-1 | TRBD2 | once | CASSQGLAGEYNEQFF | TGCGCCAGCAGCCAAGGACTAGCGGGAGAGTACAATGAGCAGTTCTTC
TRBJ1-5 | TRBV28 | - | - | CASGEGGQPQHF | TGTGCCAGCGGGGAGGGTGGCCAGCCCCAGCATTTT
TRBJ1-4 | TRBV11-2 | - | - | CASSLAWGALNEKLFF | TGTGCCAGCAGCCTGGCGTGGGGGGCCCTTAATGAAAAACTGTTTTTT
TRBJ1-2 | TRBV21-1 | - | - | CASSKGKGMTAGYTF | TGTGCCAGCAGCAAAGGAAAGGGGATGACCGCCGGCTACACCTTC
TRBJ2-6 | TRBV28 | - | - | CASSLSGANVLTF | TGTGCCAGCAGTTTGTCTGGGGCCAACGTCCTGACTTTC
TRBJ2-7 | TRBV18 | TRBD2 | - | CASSPSGGRPLNEQYF | TGTGCCAGCTCACCCTCAGGCGGGAGGCCCCTGAACGAGCAGTACTTC
TRBJ2-6 | TRBV6-1 | - | few | CASSDQEGLGLTF | TGTGCCAGCAGTGATCAGGAGGGGCTAGGCCTGACTTTC
TRBJ2-7 | TRBV5-1 | TRBD1 | - | CASSTTWTGVGYEQYF | TGCGCCAGCAGCACCACCTGGACAGGGGTTGGGTACGAGCAGTACTTC
TRBJ2-7 | TRBV11-2 | - | - | CASSPPAGYEQYF | TGTGCCAGCAGCCCCCCAGCGGGCTACGAGCAGTACTTC
TRBJ2-2 | TRBV5-1 | - | - | CASSKNQDTGELFF | TGCGCCAGCAGCAAAAACCAGGACACCGGGGAGCTGTTTTTT
TRBJ2-7 | TRBV5-1 | - | - | CASSLSGGIDEQYF | TGCGCCAGCAGCCTCTCCGGAGGCATCGACGAGCAGTACTTC
TRBJ1-2 | TRBV28 | TRBD1 | - | CASSTGEGIYGYTF | TGTGCCAGTTCTACAGGGGAGGGGATCTATGGCTACACCTTC
TRBJ2-3 | TRBV7-8 | TRBD1 | - | CASSPDRGRGTQYF | TGTGCCAGCAGCCCGGACAGGGGGCGCGGCACGCAGTATTTT
TRBJ2-7 | TRBV18 | - | - | CASSPEYPLYEQYF | TGTGCCAGCTCACCTGAATACCCCCTCTACGAGCAGTACTTC
TRBJ1-4 | TRBV5-6 | - | - | CASSWRRRLNEKLFF | TGTGCCAGCAGCTGGAGGAGGCGTCTCAATGAAAAACTGTTTTTT
TRBJ1-3 | TRBV18 | - | - | CASSPLSDTGNTIYF | TGTGCCAGCTCACCATTATCCGATACTGGAAACACCATATATTTT